What follows are 15 T cell receptor beta chains derived from one specimen sequenced in a study of cytomegalovirus exposure and HLA in healthy donors. It was with 60 Vbeta and 13 Jbeta primers that the PCR ran. Assay: immunoSEQ multiplex PCR; the TCRdb copy retains only in-frame clones and omits some. The sample includes about 160,000 clones, about two thirds seen only once; the top ten take about 2.7%. Source material: PBMCs. Source of these receptors: a woman aged 25-40 years in good health and CMV-seronegative.

This clone showed up just a few times. V and J are TRBV18 and TRBJ2-7, with TRBD1 identical over 7 bases. J lost 3 bases, V lost 4 bases, and 9 bases had no gene match. Germline lookup yields CDR1 KGHSH and CDR2 LQKENI. This CDR3 is built from 15 residues. The CDR3 loop reads CASSLGQTGYYEQYF. CDR3 nucleotide sequence: TGTGCCAGCTCACTGGGCCAGACAGGGTACTACGAGCAGTACTTC.

The chain joins TRBV7-3 to TRBJ1-1, with D possibly TRBD1 on 6 matching bases. The germline V gene has CDR1 SGHTA and CDR2 FQGTGA. V was clipped by 6 bases and J by 1 base, with 9 bases between them. This CDR3 is 13 amino acids long. The CDR3 protein is CASRQGTNTEAFF. The CDR3 nucleotides are TGTGCCAGCAGACAGGGAACGAACACTGAAGCTTTCTTT.

The V and J genes are TRBV4-1 and TRBJ2-2; maybe TRBD1 (6 bases). Per germline, CDR1 MGHRA and CDR2 YSYEKL. This CDR3 is 17 amino acids long. The V end lost 3 bases, the J end lost 3 bases, and 17 bases lay between the germline ends. DNA of the CDR3: TGCGCCAGCAGCCACTTTCCGATCCACAGGGACACCGGGGAGCTGTTTTTT. Its translation: CASSHFPIHRDTGELFF.

V usage is TRBV19 and J usage is TRBJ1-5; 7 bases map to TRBD1. The ends lost 2 bases at V and 4 bases at J; junction bases unmatched: 2. The CDR3 contains 14 residues. CDR1 LNHDA and CDR2 SQIVND come from the germline V gene (reference sequence). CDR3 sequence (DNA): TGTGCCAGTAGTATATGGGACAGAAATCAGCCCCAGCATTTT. Its translation is CASSIWDRNQPQHF.

This chain joins TRBV15 and TRBJ2-2; D is possibly TRBD1 (6 bases). Trimming removed 8 bases from V and 2 bases from J, with 12 bases in between. Germline lookup yields CDR1 LNHNV and CDR2 YYDKDF (reference sequence). This CDR3 is 14 amino acids long. The CDR3 DNA reads as TGTGCCACCCGTCAGGGGCCCAACACCGGGGAGCTGTTTTTT. This translates into CATRQGPNTGELFF.

This rearrangement joins TRBV25-1 to TRBJ1-3; D gene uncertain. The ends were cut back, 4 bases at V and 0 bases at J, with 13 bases in the middle. The CDR3 sequence is 16 residues long. CDR1 is MGHDK and CDR2 is SYGVNS in the germline V gene. CDR3 bases: TGTGCCAGCAGTGGGTTAAACCCCTACTCTGGAAACACCATATATTTT. Translated, it gives CASSGLNPYSGNTIYF.

V usage is TRBV18 and J usage is TRBJ2-5; maybe TRBD1 (6 bases). The CDR3 totals 15 residues. Trimming pared 1 base from V and 4 bases from J, leaving 13 bases between. Germline values: CDR1 KGHSH, CDR2 LQKENI. CDR3 loop: CASSPLDRSIETQYF. CDR3 DNA: TGTGCCAGCTCACCACTTGACAGGTCGATAGAGACCCAGTACTTC.

On this clone itself: Other DNA sequences in the same sample also yield this CDR3. The V call is TRBV9, the J call TRBJ2-6; possible D gene TRBD2, 5 bases. CDR3 length: 15 residues. CDR1 SGDLS and CDR2 YYNGEE come from the germline V gene. With 4 bases removed from V and 1 base from J, the gap between germline ends came to 9 bases. The CDR3 sequence is CASSPTGSGANVLTF. The CDR3 nucleotides read TGTGCCAGCAGCCCGACGGGGTCTGGGGCCAACGTCCTGACTTTC. Variable domain in full (rest from reference TRBV9 and TRBJ2-6): DSGVTQTPKHLITATGQRVTLRCSPRSGDLSVYWYQQSLDQGLQFLIQYYNGEERAKGNILERFSAQQFPDLHSELNLSSLELGDSALYFCASSPTGSGANVLTFGAGSRLTVL.

The V and J genes are TRBV27 and TRBJ2-2, with a possible D match to TRBD2 (7 bases). Trimming took 4 bases from V and 6 from J, leaving 15 bases between them. The CDR3 consists of 15 residues. Germline V gene data show CDR1 as MNHEY and CDR2 as SMNVEV (reference sequence). Written as DNA, the CDR3 is TGTGCCAGCAGTTGGGGGGGGCTTCTGGCCGGGGAGCTGTTTTTT. Its translation: CASSWGGLLAGELFF.

This chain uses TRBV14 with TRBJ2-2, with a possible D match to TRBD1 (5 bases). Trimming removed 3 bases at V and 6 bases at J, with 20 bases between. Germline loops: CDR1 SGHDN, CDR2 FVKESK. The CDR3 contains 17 residues. CDR3 nucleotide sequence: TGTGCCAGCAGCCACAAGCCGTCGACAGTTTTTGCCGGGGAGCTGTTTTTT. Translating gives CASSHKPSTVFAGELFF.

This chain joins TRBV11-1 and TRBJ2-1; TRBD2 matches 8 bases. The CDR3 has 16 residues. CDR1 and CDR2 from the germline V gene are SGHAT and FQDESV (reference sequence). V trimming: 5 bases; J trimming: 6 bases; junction bases outside the gene matches: 12. CDR3 in amino acids: CASSPGIIAGLNEQFF. In DNA form, the CDR3 reads TGTGCCAGCAGCCCCGGGATAATAGCGGGACTCAATGAGCAGTTCTTC.

The V and J genes are TRBV5-4 and TRBJ2-1, with TRBD2 matching 11 bases. Trimming cost V 0 bases and J 2 bases; bases outside gene matches: 1. The germline gives CDR1 SGHNT, CDR2 YYREEE (reference sequence). The CDR3 length is 16 residues. The DNA of the CDR3 is TGTGCCAGCAGCTTGGAGGGACTAGCGGCCTACAATGAGCAGTTCTTC. The encoded protein is CASSLEGLAAYNEQFF.

The CDR3 reads CASSPDLTHADTQYF. CDR3 bases: TGCGCCAGCAGCCCAGACCTGACACATGCAGATACGCAGTATTTT. The chain combines TRBV4-3 with TRBJ2-3; D is ambiguous. The CDR3 consists of 15 residues. V lost 4 bases and J 4 bases, leaving 15 bases between the germline ends. CDR1 is LGHNA and CDR2 is YSLEER in the germline V gene.

This chain connects TRBV29-1 to TRBJ2-1, with a possible D match to TRBD1 (5 bases). Germline V CDR1 and CDR2: SQVTM, ANQGSEA. The length of the CDR3 is 13 residues. V lost 4 bases to trimming and J lost 2 bases, with 9 bases between them. CDR3 amino acids: CSVVGHTYNEQFF. CDR3 bases: TGCAGCGTTGTGGGGCACACCTACAATGAGCAGTTCTTC.

This clone was recorded a few times. The sample holds other DNA sequences that translate to the same CDR3. The rearrangement links TRBV7-9 to TRBJ2-5; D possibly corresponds to TRBD2 (5 bases). Trimming left V 5 bases short and J 2 bases short, with 18 bases between. This CDR3 is built from 16 residues. Germline V gene lookup returns CDR1 SEHNR and CDR2 FQNEAQ (reference sequence). The CDR3 sequence: CASSPPSGEHQETQYF. Here the CDR3 DNA reads TGTGCCAGCAGCCCCCCCTCCGGGGAGCATCAAGAGACCCAGTACTTC.